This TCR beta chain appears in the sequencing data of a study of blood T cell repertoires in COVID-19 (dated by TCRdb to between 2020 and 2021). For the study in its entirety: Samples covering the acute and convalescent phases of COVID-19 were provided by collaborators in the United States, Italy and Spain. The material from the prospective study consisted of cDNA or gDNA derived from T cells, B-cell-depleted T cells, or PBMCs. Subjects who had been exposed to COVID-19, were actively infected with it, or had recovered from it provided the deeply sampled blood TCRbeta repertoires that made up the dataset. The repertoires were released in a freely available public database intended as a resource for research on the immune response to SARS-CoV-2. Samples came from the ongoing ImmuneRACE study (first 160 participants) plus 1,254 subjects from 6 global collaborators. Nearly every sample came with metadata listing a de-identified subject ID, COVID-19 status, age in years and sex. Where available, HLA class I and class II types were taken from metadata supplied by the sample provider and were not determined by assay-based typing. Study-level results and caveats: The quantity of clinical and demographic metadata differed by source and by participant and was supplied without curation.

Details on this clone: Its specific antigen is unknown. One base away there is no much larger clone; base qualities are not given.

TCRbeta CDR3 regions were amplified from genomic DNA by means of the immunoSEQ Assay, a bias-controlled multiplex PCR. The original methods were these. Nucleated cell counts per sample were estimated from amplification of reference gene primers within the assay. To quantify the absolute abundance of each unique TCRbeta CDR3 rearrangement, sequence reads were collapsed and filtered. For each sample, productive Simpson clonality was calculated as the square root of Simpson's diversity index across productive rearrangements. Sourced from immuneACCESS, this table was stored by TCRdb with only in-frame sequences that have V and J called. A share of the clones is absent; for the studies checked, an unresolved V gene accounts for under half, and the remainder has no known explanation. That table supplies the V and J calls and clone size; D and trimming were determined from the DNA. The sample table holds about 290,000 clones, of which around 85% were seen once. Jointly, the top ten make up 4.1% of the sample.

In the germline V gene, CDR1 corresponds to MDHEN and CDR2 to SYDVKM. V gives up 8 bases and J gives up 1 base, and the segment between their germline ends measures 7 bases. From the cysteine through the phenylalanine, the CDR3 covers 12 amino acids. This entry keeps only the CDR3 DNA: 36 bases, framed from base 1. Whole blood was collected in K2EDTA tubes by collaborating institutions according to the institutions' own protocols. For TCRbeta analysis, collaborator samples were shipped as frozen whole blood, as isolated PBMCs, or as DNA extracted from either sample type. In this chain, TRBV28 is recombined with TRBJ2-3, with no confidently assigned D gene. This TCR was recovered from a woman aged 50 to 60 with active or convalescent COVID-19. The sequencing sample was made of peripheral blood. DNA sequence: TGTGCCAGCGCGCCGGGCACAGATACGCAGTATTTT. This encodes CASAPGTDTQYF.